The 24 T cell receptor beta chains given below trace back to one sample, sequenced in a study of blood T cell repertoires in COVID-19. Only in-frame clones appear in the TCRdb table, and some are missing; sequencing was by immunoSEQ multiplex PCR. The sample consists of 150,000 to 250,000 clones, 80% to 90% of them appearing once. Sequences were obtained from PBMCs or T cells enriched from blood (not recorded which). These receptors were taken from a middle-aged man who had recovered from COVID-19.

This rearrangement joins TRBV7-9 to TRBJ2-3; D perhaps matches TRBD2 (6 bases). Trimming took off 4 bases at V and 1 base at J, with 15 bases between the two ends. Germline CDR1 reads SEHNR; CDR2 reads FQNEAQ (reference sequence). The CDR3 length is 16 residues. CDR3 DNA: TGTGCCAGCAGCTCGACAGCGCGGGGCCGCACAGATACGCAGTATTTT. It yields the protein CASSSTARGRTDTQYF.

The V and J genes are TRBV6-2 or TRBV6-3 and TRBJ2-7; tentative D call: TRBD1 (5 bases). Trimming took 6 bases from V and 1 from J, leaving 28 bases between them. The CDR3 runs to 19 residues. Germline loops: CDR1 MNHEY, CDR2 SVGEGT. In nucleotides, the CDR3 is TGTGCCAGCAGCAAAATCACTCTATTGGGCAGGGCCTTTTCCTACGAGCAGTACGTC. This gives the protein CASSKITLLGRAFSYEQYV.

The chain employs TRBV7-9 and TRBJ2-3; TRBD2 matches 10 bases. The CDR3 extends over 14 amino acids. The V segment lost 4 bases and the J segment 4 bases; nucleotides outside the gene matches: 2. The V gene's germline CDR1 is SEHNR and CDR2 FQNEAQ (reference sequence). DNA for the CDR3: TGTGCCAGCAGCTCGGGGACTAGCGCAGATACGCAGTATTTT. Translating it yields CASSSGTSADTQYF.

The CDR3 is CASSSGLPNEQFF. In DNA, the CDR3 is TGTGCCAGCAGTTCCGGACTACCTAATGAGCAGTTCTTC. The rearrangement links TRBV28 to TRBJ2-1, with TRBD2 as a possible D gene (6 bases). The CDR3 is made up of 13 amino acids. CDR1 MDHEN and CDR2 SYDVKM come from the germline V gene. V gave up 4 bases and J gave up 7 bases, with 11 bases separating them.

This chain links TRBV28 with TRBJ1-2; 7 bases line up with TRBD1. The CDR3 spans 13 residues. The germline gives CDR1 MDHEN, CDR2 SYDVKM. V shed 5 bases and J 8 bases; nucleotides not matched to a gene: 8. The CDR3 spells CASSPEGARGYTF. As DNA, the CDR3 is TGTGCCAGCAGTCCAGAGGGGGCACGGGGCTACACCTTC.

The V call is TRBV7-2, the J call TRBJ2-1; TRBD1 aligns across 8 bases. The CDR3 is 14 amino acids. Germline V CDR1 and CDR2: SGHTA, FQGNSA. V was clipped by 5 bases and J by 4 bases; unmatched bases: 4. CDR3 sequence reads: CASSTDRVYNEQFF. The CDR3 DNA sequence: TGTGCCAGCAGCACGGACAGGGTGTACAATGAGCAGTTCTTC.

This chain links TRBV7-8 with TRBJ2-1, with 8 nucleotides matching TRBD2. This CDR3 spans 11 amino acids. V was clipped by 10 bases and J by 8 bases; unmatched bases: 4. Germline values: CDR1 SGHVS, CDR2 FQNEAQ. CDR3 in amino acids: CATAGAYEQFF. DNA of the CDR3: TGTGCCACAGCGGGAGCCTATGAGCAGTTCTTC.

The rearrangement uses TRBV6-2 or TRBV6-3 and TRBJ1-5; a weak D match, TRBD1 (5 bases). CDR3 length: 12 residues. Trimming took off 2 bases at V and 7 bases at J, with 6 bases between the two ends. CDR1 MNHEY and CDR2 SVGEGT come from the germline V gene. This chain's CDR3 is CASSYQGQPQHF. The CDR3 region has the DNA TGTGCCAGCAGTTACCAGGGACAGCCCCAGCATTTT.

This chain uses TRBV7-3 with TRBJ2-2; D possibly corresponds to TRBD2 (6 bases). This CDR3 region has 15 residues. Per the germline V gene, CDR1 is SGHTA and CDR2 is FQGTGA. Trimming shortened V by 5 bases and J by 5 bases, and 15 bases separated the two germline ends. Here the CDR3 DNA reads TGTGCCAGCAGCCAAGGTGGGGGAGGTACCGGGGAGCTGTTTTTT. It specifies CASSQGGGGTGELFF.

This CDR3 is CASSRGLAGDTQYF. CDR3 DNA sequence: TGCGCCAGCAGCCGGGGACTAGCTGGAGATACGCAGTATTTT. This chain links TRBV10-1 with TRBJ2-3, with TRBD2 matching 9 bases. CDR3 size: 14 residues. Germline-derived CDR1 and CDR2 are WNHNN and SYGVQD (reference sequence). The junction had 6 bases not matched to a gene; V was cut back by 6 bases and J by 5 bases.

This clone was counted only a few times. The V gene is TRBV4-2, the J gene TRBJ2-5; D may be TRBD1 (6 bases). CDR3 length: 16 amino acids. Germline V gene lookup returns CDR1 LGHNA and CDR2 YNFKEQ. The V end lost 0 bases, the J end lost 0 bases, and 11 bases lay between the germline ends. The DNA of the CDR3 is TGTGCCAGCAGCCAAGATTCCGGGACACACCAAGAGACCCAGTACTTC. Residues: CASSQDSGTHQETQYF.

The chain joins TRBV4-3 to TRBJ1-2; 8 bases match TRBD1. V lost 0 bases and J lost 8; bases outside the gene matches: 8. Germline V lookup: CDR1 LGHNA, CDR2 YSLEER. This CDR3 contains 15 residues. CDR3 protein: CASSQEPRGRKGYTF. CDR3 sequence (DNA): TGCGCCAGCAGCCAAGAGCCCAGGGGGCGTAAGGGCTACACCTTC.

The CDR3 DNA reads TGTGCCAGCAGGGGACAGGGGTGGCAGCCCCAGCATTTT. It encodes CASRGQGWQPQHF. The rearrangement links TRBV6-5 to TRBJ1-5; 10 nucleotides align to TRBD1. The CDR3 is 13 residues long. Germline trimming cut 6 bases from V and 7 bases from J; bases unmatched to any gene: 3. The V gene's germline CDR1 is MNHEY and CDR2 SVGAGI.

This clone came up a few times. The sample has other DNA sequences that encode this CDR3 too. The chain couples TRBV28 to TRBJ1-2, with 9 bases identical to TRBD1. V lost 6 bases and J lost 5; bases outside the gene matches: 1. Germline lookup yields CDR1 MDHEN and CDR2 SYDVKM. The CDR3 length is 12 residues. For the CDR3, the DNA is TGTGCCAGCAGCGACAGGGGGTATGGCTACACCTTC. Amino acids: CASSDRGYGYTF.

The chain recombines TRBV10-2 with TRBJ2-7; D remains ambiguous. This CDR3 contains 14 residues. The V end lost 5 bases, the J end lost 0 bases, and 11 bases lay between the germline ends. CDR1 and CDR2 (germline): WSHSY, SAAADI. The CDR3: CASSPGRNSYEQYF. In DNA form, the CDR3 reads TGCGCCAGCAGTCCTGGGCGAAACTCCTACGAGCAGTACTTC.

This chain connects TRBV10-3 to TRBJ2-3; TRBD2 matches at 8 bases. The CDR3 covers 15 residues. Unmatched junction bases numbered 14, after V lost 11 bases and J lost 4 bases. Per germline, CDR1 ENHRY and CDR2 SYGVKD. The CDR3 reads CASSEFTGGPDTQYF. In DNA, the CDR3 is TGTGCCTCCAGTGAGTTCACGGGAGGGCCAGATACGCAGTATTTT.

The V and J genes are TRBV7-2 and TRBJ2-3; 15 bases match TRBD2. J was trimmed by 2 bases and V by 5 bases; bases with no gene match: 8. CDR3 length: 18 residues. Germline V gene sequence: CDR1 SGHTA, CDR2 FQGNSA. The CDR3 nucleotides are TGTGCCAGCAGCGCAGGACTAGCGGGGGGGCGGGTCACAGATACGCAGTATTTT. Its protein is CASSAGLAGGRVTDTQYF.

J is TRBJ1-4 and V is TRBV3-1 (or the pseudogene TRBV3-2), with TRBD1 as a possible D gene (5 bases). V was pared by 0 bases and J by 8 bases, with 16 bases between. The CDR3 totals 16 residues. From germline, CDR1 is LGHDT and CDR2 YNNKEL (reference sequence). The CDR3 sequence is CASSQDPGMVQEKLFF. The CDR3 bases are TGTGCCAGCAGCCAAGATCCAGGGATGGTTCAGGAAAAACTGTTTTTT.

The chain links TRBV9 to TRBJ1-2; D gene unclear. Looked up from germline, CDR1 is SGDLS and CDR2 is YYNGEE. The CDR3 has 13 amino acids. The V and J ends lost 4 bases and 1 base respectively, with 8 bases between them. The CDR3 spells CASSLGLNYGYTF. Here the CDR3 DNA reads TGTGCCAGCAGCCTAGGGCTTAACTATGGCTACACCTTC.

The chain links TRBV18 to TRBJ2-7; the D is unclear. V was cut by 0 bases and J by 4 bases, with 7 bases left in between. Germline CDR1 and CDR2: KGHSH and LQKENI. The CDR3 runs 13 residues. CDR3 region: CASSPPGRYEQYV. The CDR3, as DNA: TGTGCCAGCTCACCACCTGGCAGGTACGAGCAGTACGTC.

The J gene is TRBJ2-3, the V gene TRBV5-1; TRBD1 aligns across 9 bases. Germline-derived CDR1 and CDR2 are SGHRS and YFSETQ. V lost 1 base and J lost 3; bases outside the gene matches: 3. The CDR3 has 15 amino acids. CDR3 loop: CASSLMDRGTDTQYF. DNA of the CDR3: TGCGCCAGCAGCTTGATGGACAGGGGTACAGATACGCAGTATTTT.

The CDR3: CASSVGLGVSTDTQYF. The DNA of the CDR3 is TGTGCCAGCAGCGTAGGACTAGGGGTAAGCACAGATACGCAGTATTTT. This sequence joins TRBV9 and TRBJ2-3, with D perhaps matching TRBD2 (6 bases). The CDR3 spans 16 residues. Germline CDR1 SGDLS, CDR2 YYNGEE. Between the trimmed V and J ends, which lost 0 bases and 0 bases, there was a span of 11 bases.

A remark on this clone: The same CDR3 can be traced to other DNA sequences in this sample. The chain carries TRBV11-2 and TRBJ2-5; unclear D gene. V shed 5 bases and J shed 2 bases, with 3 bases lying between them. Germline V gene lookup returns CDR1 SGHAT and CDR2 FQNNGV. The CDR3 sequence is 11 residues long. The CDR3 region has the DNA TGTGCCAGCAGCCCACAAGAGACCCAGTACTTC. Its translation: CASSPQETQYF.

The chain has TRBV5-1 and TRBJ2-5, with D possibly being TRBD1 (6 bases). The CDR3 is 14 residues long. Germline V gene data show CDR1 as SGHRS and CDR2 as YFSETQ. The ends were cut back, 4 bases at V and 2 bases at J, with 12 bases in the middle. CDR3 nucleotide sequence: TGCGCCAGCAGCCGTAGACAGGTACAAGAGACCCAGTACTTC. This codes for CASSRRQVQETQYF.